This is a list of T cell receptor beta chains from one sample in a study of identical twins. Each CDR3 protein gets one entry after TCRdb re-called the 5' RACE reads with MiXCR. The top ten clones hold roughly 3.2% of a sample with a few hundred thousand distinct CDR3 sequences, roughly 9.9% of them seen once. The same data also contributed to another study, on yellow fever vaccine responses in identical twins.

Sequencing was performed on PBMCs. The origin of the receptors is a woman between 18 and 30 years old in good health. Both conserved end residues are part of each CDR3. D genes are given only for firm matches. Clone sizes are given selectively: once, few, many, or a class where the clone is expanded.

D: TRBD1
V: TRBV28
size: NA
J: TRBJ2-1
CDR3: CASSYNRDRGTYEQFF
DNA: TGTGCCAGCAGTTATAACCGGGACAGGGGGACATATGAGCAGTTCTTC

D: NA
V: TRBV3-1
size: NA
J: TRBJ2-3
CDR3: CASSPKVDAQYF
DNA: TGTGCCAGCAGCCCGAAGGTAGATGCGCAGTATTTT

D: NA
V: TRBV29-1
size: many
J: TRBJ2-2
CDR3: CSVLFLNTGELFF
DNA: TGCAGCGTGCTATTTCTAAACACCGGGGAGCTGTTTTTT

D: NA
V: TRBV7-2
size: NA
J: TRBJ2-3
CDR3: CASSQGRLIDTQYF
DNA: TGTGCCAGCAGCCAGGGACGGCTGATAGATACGCAGTATTTT

D: TRBD2
V: TRBV3-1
size: many
J: TRBJ2-3
CDR3: CASSTPSAGGLTDTQYF
DNA: TGTGCCAGCAGCACCCCATCAGCGGGGGGACTCACAGATACGCAGTATTTT

D: NA
V: TRBV9
size: few
J: TRBJ2-2
CDR3: CASSSSGRGELFF
DNA: TGTGCCAGCAGCTCATCGGGGCGCGGGGAGCTGTTTTTT

D: NA
V: TRBV6-1
size: NA
J: TRBJ2-7
CDR3: CASSEGLRPNYEQYF
DNA: TGTGCCAGCAGTGAAGGTCTGCGTCCCAACTACGAGCAGTACTTC

D: NA
V: TRBV12-3/TRBV12-4
size: many
J: TRBJ2-7
CDR3: CASSSRVHEQYF
DNA: TGTGCCAGCAGCTCCAGGGTGCACGAGCAGTACTTC

D: TRBD1
V: TRBV28
size: NA
J: TRBJ2-1
CDR3: CASSPPTGDNEQFF
DNA: TGTGCCAGCAGCCCACCTACAGGGGACAATGAGCAGTTCTTC

D: TRBD2
V: TRBV20-1
size: many
J: TRBJ2-2
CDR3: CARTSGSDAGELFF
DNA: TGCGCAAGAACTAGCGGGAGCGATGCCGGGGAGCTGTTTTTT

D: TRBD2
V: TRBV7-2
size: few
J: TRBJ2-1
CDR3: CASSYTGTSGYNEQFF
DNA: TGTGCCAGCAGCTACACCGGGACTAGCGGATACAATGAGCAGTTCTTC

D: NA
V: TRBV24-1
size: few
J: TRBJ2-3
CDR3: CATAQRTDTQYF
DNA: TGTGCCACCGCCCAGAGAACAGATACGCAGTATTTT

D: NA
V: TRBV20-1
size: many
J: TRBJ1-3
CDR3: CSARAGNTIYF
DNA: TGCAGTGCTAGAGCTGGAAACACCATATATTTT

D: TRBD1
V: TRBV7-9
size: few
J: TRBJ1-1
CDR3: CASSLGQGLHTEAFF
DNA: TGTGCCAGCAGCTTAGGACAGGGCCTCCACACTGAAGCTTTCTTT

D: NA
V: TRBV14
size: NA
J: TRBJ2-5
CDR3: CASSQDPTSLYQETQYF
DNA: TGTGCCAGCAGCCAAGATCCCACTAGCTTGTACCAAGAGACCCAGTACTTC

D: NA
V: TRBV2
size: few
J: TRBJ1-1
CDR3: CASQQGLTEAFF
DNA: TGTGCCAGCCAGCAGGGGTTGACTGAAGCTTTCTTT

D: NA
V: TRBV9
size: few
J: TRBJ2-7
CDR3: CASSTEGGEGEQYF
DNA: TGTGCCAGCAGCACCGAAGGCGGCGAGGGCGAGCAGTACTTC

D: NA
V: TRBV19
size: NA
J: TRBJ1-2
CDR3: CASSIEGVYGYTF
DNA: TGTGCCAGTAGTATCGAAGGGGTCTATGGCTACACCTTC

D: TRBD1
V: TRBV7-9
size: NA
J: TRBJ2-7
CDR3: CASSFLLGRGPTYEQYF
DNA: TGTGCCAGCAGCTTCCTTCTGGGCAGGGGGCCAACCTACGAGCAGTACTTC

D: NA
V: TRBV7-2
size: many
J: TRBJ2-3
CDR3: CASTAPDSSPSTDTQYF
DNA: TGTGCCAGCACCGCCCCGGACAGTTCTCCTAGCACAGATACGCAGTATTTT

D: NA
V: TRBV28
size: NA
J: TRBJ2-2
CDR3: CASSLYRGITGELFF
DNA: TGTGCCAGCAGTTTATATAGGGGTATCACCGGGGAGCTGTTTTTT

D: NA
V: TRBV7-9
size: many
J: TRBJ2-2
CDR3: CAIASGSSANTGELFF
DNA: TGTGCCATCGCCTCAGGCTCTTCCGCGAACACCGGGGAGCTGTTTTTT

D: TRBD1
V: TRBV5-1
size: few
J: TRBJ1-2
CDR3: CASRQGGDDYGYTF
DNA: TGCGCCAGCAGACAGGGGGGGGATGACTATGGCTACACCTTC

D: NA
V: TRBV6-4
size: few
J: TRBJ2-3
CDR3: CASSSIFGADTQYF
DNA: TGTGCCAGCAGCTCTATTTTCGGAGCAGATACGCAGTATTTT

D: NA
V: TRBV5-1
size: few
J: TRBJ1-2
CDR3: CASSSKGSNGYTF
DNA: TGCGCCAGCAGCTCCAAAGGTTCGAATGGCTACACCTTC

D: TRBD2
V: TRBV20-1
size: few
J: TRBJ2-7
CDR3: CSARGIPGLAGVTYEQYF
DNA: TGCAGTGCTAGGGGTATTCCGGGACTAGCGGGAGTTACTTACGAGCAGTACTTC

D: NA
V: TRBV28
size: few
J: TRBJ1-1
CDR3: CASAVLGYTEAFF
DNA: TGTGCCAGCGCGGTACTCGGATACACTGAAGCTTTCTTT

D: NA
V: TRBV3-1
size: few
J: TRBJ2-3
CDR3: CASSQDRRRRGDTQYF
DNA: TGTGCCAGCAGCCAAGATCGAAGGAGGCGGGGAGATACGCAGTATTTT

D: TRBD1
V: TRBV3-1
size: NA
J: TRBJ1-2
CDR3: CASRDRSAYGYTF
DNA: TGTGCCAGCAGGGACAGGAGCGCCTATGGCTACACCTTC

D: NA
V: TRBV30
size: few
J: TRBJ2-2
CDR3: CAWRDQGGHTGELFF
DNA: TGTGCCTGGAGAGACCAGGGGGGCCACACCGGGGAGCTGTTTTTT

D: NA
V: TRBV30
size: few
J: TRBJ2-1
CDR3: CAWSGSRYNEQFF
DNA: TGTGCCTGGAGTGGATCCAGATACAATGAGCAGTTCTTC

D: TRBD1
V: TRBV5-1
size: many
J: TRBJ2-1
CDR3: CASSTGTGDNEQFF
DNA: TGCGCCAGCAGCACCGGGACAGGCGACAATGAGCAGTTCTTC

D: TRBD1
V: TRBV29-1
size: NA
J: TRBJ1-1
CDR3: CSVEDLGTGYEAFF
DNA: TGCAGCGTTGAAGATCTCGGGACAGGGTATGAAGCTTTCTTT

D: TRBD2
V: TRBV10-3
size: many
J: TRBJ2-1
CDR3: CAISESTSGSDEQFF
DNA: TGTGCCATCAGTGAGTCAACTAGCGGGAGTGATGAGCAGTTCTTC

D: NA
V: TRBV4-2
size: NA
J: TRBJ2-1
CDR3: CASNGAGSNEQFF
DNA: TGTGCCAGCAACGGAGCAGGGAGCAATGAGCAGTTCTTC

D: TRBD1
V: TRBV27
size: few
J: TRBJ2-2
CDR3: CASSTRDRANTGELFF
DNA: TGTGCCAGCAGTACTCGGGACAGGGCGAACACCGGGGAGCTGTTTTTT

D: NA
V: TRBV2
size: NA
J: TRBJ2-1
CDR3: CATGEAYNEQFF
DNA: TGTGCTACGGGGGAGGCTTACAATGAGCAGTTCTTC

D: NA
V: TRBV30
size: NA
J: TRBJ2-2
CDR3: CAWSFTNTGELFF
DNA: TGTGCCTGGAGCTTCACGAACACCGGGGAGCTGTTTTTT

D: TRBD1
V: TRBV12-3/TRBV12-4
size: many
J: TRBJ1-6
CDR3: CASAATGGDSPLHF
DNA: TGTGCCAGCGCCGCTACAGGGGGCGATTCACCCCTCCACTTT

D: TRBD2
V: TRBV20-1
size: NA
J: TRBJ2-1
CDR3: CSLRLAGSHNEQFF
DNA: TGCAGCCTTAGACTAGCGGGTTCCCACAATGAGCAGTTCTTC

D: TRBD1
V: TRBV3-1
size: many
J: TRBJ2-3
CDR3: CASSHDRAQGNTQYF
DNA: TGTGCCAGCAGCCACGACAGGGCCCAGGGAAATACGCAGTATTTT

D: NA
V: TRBV3-1
size: NA
J: TRBJ2-2
CDR3: CASSQVGITGELFF
DNA: TGTGCCAGCAGCCAAGTGGGGATCACCGGGGAGCTGTTTTTT

D: NA
V: TRBV11-2
size: NA
J: TRBJ1-1
CDR3: CASSLLQVRVGTEAFF
DNA: TGTGCCAGCAGCTTACTTCAGGTGAGGGTAGGCACTGAAGCTTTCTTT

D: TRBD2
V: TRBV5-4
size: NA
J: TRBJ2-3
CDR3: CASSLEGRGGPHTQYF
DNA: TGTGCCAGCAGCTTGGAAGGTCGGGGGGGCCCCCATACGCAGTATTTT

D: NA
V: TRBV3-1
size: few
J: TRBJ2-1
CDR3: CASSQETSHEQFF
DNA: TGTGCCAGCAGCCAAGAGACTAGTCATGAGCAGTTCTTC

D: TRBD2
V: TRBV20-1
size: few
J: TRBJ2-1
CDR3: CSAPSGIYNEQFF
DNA: TGCAGTGCCCCGAGCGGGATCTACAATGAGCAGTTCTTC

D: TRBD2
V: TRBV15
size: NA
J: TRBJ2-1
CDR3: CATSRVSGSYHEQFF
DNA: TGTGCCACCAGCAGAGTTAGCGGGAGTTACCATGAGCAGTTCTTC

D: NA
V: TRBV6-5
size: NA
J: TRBJ1-4
CDR3: CASSSVWGRGEKLFF
DNA: TGTGCCAGCAGTTCCGTCTGGGGGCGCGGTGAAAAACTGTTTTTT

D: TRBD1
V: TRBV7-9
size: NA
J: TRBJ1-2
CDR3: CASRETGAQNYGYTF
DNA: TGTGCCAGCAGAGAAACAGGGGCGCAAAACTATGGCTACACCTTC